This is a list of T cell receptor beta chains from one sample in a study of vaccination and CD4 T cells after COVID-19. Each CDR3 protein is one row after TCRdb ran MiXCR on the PCR reads. The sample consists of about 18,000 distinct CDR3 sequences, roughly 56% of them appearing once. Which antigens these TCRs recognize remains unknown. The sample was CD4+ T cells from blood, cultured in vitro. These TCRs come from a human donor who had recovered from COVID-19. Both conserved end residues are trimmed from each CDR3.

v_call: TRBV19; cdr3_aa: ASKTSGTDTQY
v_call: TRBV6-2/TRBV6-3; cdr3_aa: ATHPVSSYNEQF
v_call: TRBV19; cdr3_aa: ATGGQGTGGSPLH
v_call: TRBV20-1; cdr3_aa: SAIRDRFSGANVLT
v_call: TRBV7-6; cdr3_aa: ASSDGRVAGELF
v_call: TRBV7-9; cdr3_aa: ASSSPGAEADTIY
v_call: TRBV6-2/TRBV6-3; cdr3_aa: ASSNYENIQY
v_call: TRBV5-1; cdr3_aa: ASSPREGGAYEQY
v_call: TRBV28; cdr3_aa: ASSLQGGPNQPQH
v_call: TRBV29-1; cdr3_aa: SAARQGAGTEAF
v_call: TRBV19; cdr3_aa: ASSSYYTDTQY
v_call: TRBV12-3/TRBV12-4; cdr3_aa: ASTLLSGMGTEAF
v_call: TRBV7-2; cdr3_aa: ASSPALDSPLH
v_call: TRBV7-2; cdr3_aa: ASSFPSGKAKNIQY
v_call: TRBV6-5; cdr3_aa: ASSYDGTVRNEKLF
v_call: TRBV7-8; cdr3_aa: ASSPRIHQGNTEAF
v_call: TRBV4-2; cdr3_aa: AGSQAGQADTIY
v_call: TRBV29-1; cdr3_aa: SVDGGQGRFYTEAF
v_call: TRBV2; cdr3_aa: ASRSTGGAYGYT
v_call: TRBV27; cdr3_aa: ASGNRRNTEAF
v_call: TRBV20-1; cdr3_aa: SAPHYYNEQF
v_call: TRBV4-1; cdr3_aa: ASSPLGQAGRLYSNQPQH